The subject of this entry is one TCR beta chain. Its antigen has not been determined. This entry is derived from a study of cytomegalovirus exposure and HLA in healthy donors (dated by TCRdb to about 2017). Regarding the study in general: In an earlier analysis of approximately 640 of the donors, less than 350 Gb of sequence data and 95 million to 130 million unique TCR beta sequences from about 179 million T cells were reported. About five DR-DQ haplotypes were handled as single units for association and clustering because linkage in the cohort was strong. The study aimed to test whether signatures of past pathogen exposure could be identified by cataloging public T cell receptors. HLA typing covered class I and class II loci at four-digit resolution. To predict cytomegalovirus infection status, the study brought together high-throughput TCR immunosequencing, statistical association of individual TCRs with disease status, and machine learning. An early release that covered some 630 HLA-typed donors contained approximately 290 gigabases of sequencing data and about 84 million unique TCR sequences. To decide whether each TCR beta V gene segment behaved as functional or pseudogenic, an earlier analysis of nearly 600 of the donors relied on high-throughput TCR beta sequencing. A later genetic analysis used genome-wide SNP genotypes for about 55% of the 666 donors, treating that subset as a discovery cohort. The study profiled the T cell repertoires of 550 to 700 subjects by immunosequencing and related them to cytomegalovirus serostatus. To study patterns of TCR occurrence, a later analysis re-analyzed previously published TCR beta repertoires from several hundred donors and added high-resolution HLA genotyping. All discovery cohort repertoires had been generated using a single sequencing platform. A separate validation cohort of 100 to 150 different subjects was used in addition to the approximately 670-subject first cohort. Rather than using new phenotypic data, the later analysis identified candidate immune exposures from TCR beta sequences and from how often those sequences occurred across donors. Typing coverage differed by locus: A, B, C, DRB1 and DQB1 were typed in about 629-640 donors, DQA1 in 500 to 550, DPA1 in approximately 610, and DPB1 in 400 to 480. The genetic ancestry cluster associated with self-reported Caucasian donors included over 80% of the roughly 360 genotyped donors. Alongside the repertoire data, information on donor age, sex, ethnicity and CMV serostatus was compiled. Across some 400 genotyped donors of the cohort, an average of about 250,000 unique TCR beta nucleotide sequences per donor were sequenced, and 15% to 20% of those sequences were non-productive.

What the work shows at the level of the full study, not this receptor alone: In a later analysis, most CMV-associated TCR beta chains were found to appear HLA-restricted, with HLA associations seemingly driven largely by CMV exposure. Over 15 rarely observed V segments, including chromosome 9 orphons, were excluded from the earlier analysis of almost 600 of the donors because counts were too low. While some public TCRs were present in many individuals, most TCR sequences turned up only very rarely across donors. According to the authors, the approach could potentially be generalized to other disease states and immunological phenotypes. Broadly in line with IMGT annotations, most TCR beta V segments showed up in productive rearrangements about 90% or about 30% of the time in an earlier analysis of a few hundred of the donors. Specific HLA alleles were associated with 16,951 TCR beta sequences at a false discovery rate of 0.05 in a later analysis. Compared with equally common non-associated chains, HLA-associated TCR beta chains in a later analysis were more clonally expanded and had lower generation probabilities. A later analysis found that TCR association rates varied across HLA loci, with DRB1 alleles showing the most associated TCRs and HLA-C alleles the fewest. The classifier was reported to diagnose cytomegalovirus status with high specificity and sensitivity in both the original cohort and the validation cohort. The cohort was sequenced for TCR beta chains only, and without alpha or paired-chain data the features that could be detected were limited. The study listed approximately 150 TCR beta chains as associated with cytomegalovirus. Three of the identified cytomegalovirus-associated TCR beta chains were confirmed in vitro to be specific for cytomegalovirus antigens. Correlated functional status among segregating V segments might be attributable to linkage disequilibrium, but an unknown experimental factor could not be ruled out. HLA typing was unavailable for some donors at each locus, so association tests used only the typed subset. In a later genetic analysis, a missense DCLRE1C variant was associated with V-gene and J-gene trimming of TCR beta chains, and the association was replicated in an independent cohort. A further reported finding was that TCR beta sequences accurately predicted the HLA-A and HLA-B alleles for most subjects in the first cohort. Some IMGT-functional V segments, including TRBV6-2 and TRBV6-3, could not be told apart with the 87-base-pair reads, so those segments were excluded. A group of highly shared sequence variants was considered likely to be a technical artifact of the sequencing pipeline. When HLA alleles, especially DR and DQ, strongly co-occurred, TCR associations were difficult to assign to individual alleles. The presence/absence analyses assumed that sequencing depth was roughly uniform across donors, and that assumption may not be true. In a later analysis, several top co-occurrence clusters were reported to appear linked to parvovirus B19, influenza, CMV and Epstein-Barr virus. According to a later genetic analysis, donors in an Asian-associated ancestry cluster had fewer N-insertions in productive TCRs than the roughly 670-donor mean. The only immune exposure information available for the cohort was CMV serostatus.

Library method: the immunoSEQ multiplex PCR assay. For the multiplex PCR, a mixture combining 60 forward primers for TCR Vbeta segments and 13 reverse primers for TCR Jbeta segments was used. The CDR3 region of rearranged TCR beta genes was amplified from genomic DNA with a multiplex PCR assay. The amplified TCR beta libraries were sequenced on the Illumina HiSeq System as 87-base-pair reads. Per the original workflow: Across the 670 or so repertoires, a later analysis counted some 80 million unique TCR beta chains, approximately 12 million of which were shared by at least two donors. A nearest-neighbor algorithm error-corrected the raw reads and collapsed the reads into unique sequences, merging closely related sequences to remove PCR and sequencing errors. CDR3 sequences were aligned to IMGT reference sequences to assign V, D and J gene segments. Each retained sequence needed at least a six-nucleotide match to both a V gene segment and a J gene segment. A rearrangement was called productive if the CDR3 had no stop codons and remained in frame with V and J, and every other rearrangement was called non-productive. Following IMGT convention, CDR3 was defined as the stretch from the second conserved V-encoded cysteine up to the conserved J-encoded phenylalanine. The earlier analysis of approximately 500 of the donors excluded sequences that lacked an unambiguous match to a single V gene segment. An earlier analysis of about 590 of the donors classified V segments as functional when productive rearrangements were above 56.7% and as segregating when the standard deviation between donors was above 5%. A statistical classification framework was built to diagnose cytomegalovirus status from the catalog of TCR beta chain sequences. A later analysis assigned V and J genes by comparing TCR nucleotide sequences with IMGT/GENE-DB human TR gene sequences. In a later analysis, CDR3 sequences and most-parsimonious VDJ recombination scenarios were assigned using the TCRdist pipeline. In a later analysis, every TCR beta chain was defined by the combination of its CDR3 amino acid sequence and its V-gene family, and reads without a unique V-gene family were dropped. In a later analysis, nearly 600 highly shared, low-generation-probability nucleotide sequences were removed to address suspected cross-contamination and a sequencing artifact. In a later analysis, a clonal expansion index was calculated for each public chain from normalized within-repertoire ranks of inferred template counts. In a later analysis, generation probabilities were computed with a VDJ recombination model fitted to out-of-frame rearrangements, and the resulting probabilities were checked against IGoR. In a later analysis, TCR-TCR, TCR-HLA and TCR-CMV co-occurrence was scored with hypergeometric tests, and a repertoire-size bias correction was applied to TCR pairs. To estimate false discovery rates, a later analysis permuted the HLA or CMV assignments 20 times. In a later analysis, co-occurring TCRs were grouped with DBSCAN, and TCRdist sequence similarity was added when clustering was performed within HLA-allele-positive subsets. Repertoires with fewer than 30,000 or more than 120,000 public chains were left out of co-occurrence clustering, as were five repertoires with anomalous nucleotide sharing. TCRdb mirrors the immuneACCESS table, restricted to in-frame sequences. Some clones are absent from its copies; in checked studies, under half trace to an unresolved V gene, and the reason for the others is unknown. V and J calls and clone size are as listed in that table; D and trimming were resolved from the DNA. The table of this sample itemizes tens of thousands of clones. The ten largest account for 3.5% to 4% of the sample.

In total, 630 or so healthy bone marrow donors made up the cohort. All cohort members were sampled while nominally healthy, although unrecorded immune exposures were likely present. The donor was CMV seropositive and belonged to the group of 250 to 300 seropositive cohort members. A peripheral blood sample was provided by each donor, and peripheral blood mononuclear cells were used for TCR beta sequencing. The Qiagen DNeasy Blood Extraction Kit was used to extract genomic DNA from the blood cell samples. CDR1 and CDR2, looked up from the germline V gene (reference sequence), are LNHDA and SQIVND. Trimming removed 4 bases from V and 6 bases from J, leaving 12 bases between the germline ends. Its CDR3 holds 13 amino acids, cysteine through phenylalanine. Here the CDR3 DNA is all that survives: 39 bases in frame from base 1.

The V gene is TRBV19 and the J gene is TRBJ1-2, with the D segment identity uncertain. The sequence came from a man aged 18 to 29 in good health and CMV-seropositive. The sequenced sample was PBMCs. The CDR3 has the sequence CASSKTEGDGYTF. The DNA sequence reads TGTGCCAGTAGTAAAACGGAGGGTGATGGCTACACCTTC.